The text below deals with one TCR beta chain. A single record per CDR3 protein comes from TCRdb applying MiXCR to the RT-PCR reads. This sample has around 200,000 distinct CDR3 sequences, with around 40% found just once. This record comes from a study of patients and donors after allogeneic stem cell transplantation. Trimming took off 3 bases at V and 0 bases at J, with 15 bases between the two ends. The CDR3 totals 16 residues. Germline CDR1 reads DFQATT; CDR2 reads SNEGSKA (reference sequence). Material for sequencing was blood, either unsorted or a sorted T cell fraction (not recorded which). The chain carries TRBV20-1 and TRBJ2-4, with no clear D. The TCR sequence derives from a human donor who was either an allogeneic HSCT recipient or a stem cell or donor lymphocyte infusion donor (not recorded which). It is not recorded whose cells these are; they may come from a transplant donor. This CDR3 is CSASVVRELAKNIQYF. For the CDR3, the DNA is TGCAGTGCTAGCGTGGTCAGAGAGTTAGCCAAAAACATTCAGTACTTC.